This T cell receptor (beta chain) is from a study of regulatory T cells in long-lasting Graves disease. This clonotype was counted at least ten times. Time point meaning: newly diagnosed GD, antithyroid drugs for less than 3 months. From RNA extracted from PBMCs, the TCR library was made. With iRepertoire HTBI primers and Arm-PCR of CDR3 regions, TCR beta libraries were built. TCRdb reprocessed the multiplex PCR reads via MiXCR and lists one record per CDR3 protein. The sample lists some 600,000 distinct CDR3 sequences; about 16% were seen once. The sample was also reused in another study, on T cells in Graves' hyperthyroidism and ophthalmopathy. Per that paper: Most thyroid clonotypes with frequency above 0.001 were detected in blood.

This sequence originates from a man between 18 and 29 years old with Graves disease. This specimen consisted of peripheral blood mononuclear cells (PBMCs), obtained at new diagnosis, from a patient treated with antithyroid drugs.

CDR3 protein: CASSLGGSGFYEQYF. As DNA, the CDR3 is TGTGCCAGCAGCTTAGGTGGCAGTGGATTCTACGAGCAGTACTTC. This sequence joins TRBV7-9 and TRBJ2-7; D is ambiguous. Trimming took 1 base from V and 3 from J, leaving 13 bases between them. CDR1 SEHNR and CDR2 FQNEAQ come from the germline V gene (reference sequence). This CDR3 comprises 15 residues.